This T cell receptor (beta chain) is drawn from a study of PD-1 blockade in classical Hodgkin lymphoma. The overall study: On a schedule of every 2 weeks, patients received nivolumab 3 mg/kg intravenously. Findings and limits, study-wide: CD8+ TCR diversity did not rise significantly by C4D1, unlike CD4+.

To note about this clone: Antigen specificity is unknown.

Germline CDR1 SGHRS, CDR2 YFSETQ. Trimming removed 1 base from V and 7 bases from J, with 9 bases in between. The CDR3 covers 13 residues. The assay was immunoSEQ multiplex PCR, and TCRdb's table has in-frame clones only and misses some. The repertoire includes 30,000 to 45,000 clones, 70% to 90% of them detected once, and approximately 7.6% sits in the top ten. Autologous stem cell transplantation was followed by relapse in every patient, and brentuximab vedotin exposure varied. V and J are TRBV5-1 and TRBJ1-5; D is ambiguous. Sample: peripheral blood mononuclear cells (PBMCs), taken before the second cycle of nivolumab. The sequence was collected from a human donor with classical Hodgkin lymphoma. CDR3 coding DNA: TGCGCCAGCAGCTTGCGACAAGGCCAGCCCCAGCATTTT. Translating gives CASSLRQGQPQHF.